This T cell receptor (beta chain) was captured by sequencing in a study of blood T cell repertoires in COVID-19 (dated by TCRdb to the early 2020s). Describing the broader study: Collaborator samples came from the United States, Italy and Spain and covered acute and convalescent phases of COVID-19. The prospective study material was composed of cDNA or gDNA derived from T cells, B-cell-depleted T cells, or PBMCs. The dataset comprised deeply sampled blood TCRbeta repertoires from subjects exposed to, actively infected with, or recovered from COVID-19. The repertoires were released in a freely available public database meant as a resource for research on the immune response to SARS-CoV-2. Samples came from the ongoing ImmuneRACE study (first 160 participants) plus 1,254 subjects from 6 global collaborators. Nearly every sample came with metadata listing a de-identified subject ID, COVID-19 status, age in years and sex. Where available, HLA class I and class II types were obtained from metadata supplied by the sample provider rather than from assay-based typing.

The collaborating institutions used their own protocols to collect whole blood in K2EDTA tubes. For TCRbeta analysis, collaborator samples were shipped as frozen whole blood, as isolated PBMCs, or as DNA extracted from either sample type. A remark on this clone: Its antigen target is currently unknown. Base qualities are not recorded, but no much larger clone differs from it by a single base.

Summary of the overall study and its limitations: The quantity of clinical and demographic metadata differed by source and by participant and was supplied without curation.

TCRbeta CDR3 regions were amplified from genomic DNA using the immunoSEQ Assay, a bias-controlled multiplex PCR. The paper's data handling went like this. Nucleated cell counts per sample were estimated from amplification of reference gene primers within the assay. To quantify the absolute abundance of each unique TCRbeta CDR3 rearrangement, sequence reads were collapsed and filtered. For each sample, productive Simpson clonality was calculated as the square root of Simpson's diversity index across productive rearrangements. TCRdb retrieved this table from immuneACCESS and kept in-frame rearrangements only. Not all clones are present; in checked studies, unresolved V genes account for under half, and no reason is known for the remainder. The D gene and trimming were derived from the DNA, and the V and J assignments and clone size from that table. This sample holds a few hundred thousand clones; about 83% were observed only once. The top ten clones comprise approximately 13% of the sample.

This TCR was sampled from a man at least 80 years old with acute or convalescent COVID-19. Sequenced material: peripheral blood.

The encoded CDR3 is CASSQEQGWDSPLHF. The bases are TGTGCCAGCAGCCAAGAACAGGGTTGGGATTCACCCCTCCACTTT. The V and J genes are TRBV4-2 and TRBJ1-6; TRBD1 might be the D gene, on 6 matching bases. CDR1 and CDR2 (LGHNA, YNFKEQ) derive from the germline V gene. V is clipped by 0 bases and J by 8 bases, and the sequence between their germline boundaries is 11 bases long. Counted from cysteine to phenylalanine, this CDR3 has 15 amino acids. The retained sequence is limited to the CDR3, 45 bases, with the frame set at the first base.